The 14 T cell receptor beta chains below were found in one sample sequenced in a study of T cell repertoires in cytomegalovirus infection. These receptors have no known antigen. TCRdb reanalysed the reads using MiXCR and keeps one entry per CDR3 protein. Among tens of thousands of distinct CDR3 sequences listed, 21% were seen once. The sequences come from CD8+ T cells from cultured PBMCs, collected from culture after CMV antigen stimulation. Receptor source: a human donor in good health (CMV status not recorded). Some clones in this sample may be carry-over from other donors' samples.

The chain links TRBV6-5 to TRBJ2-7; D is ambiguous. CDR1 MNHEY and CDR2 SVGAGI come from the germline V gene. Trimming took off 2 bases at V and 4 bases at J, with 15 bases between the two ends. The CDR3 runs 15 residues. The CDR3 sequence: CASSYGPGPPYEQYF. CDR3 DNA: TGTGCCAGCAGTTACGGCCCCGGACCACCTTACGAGCAGTACTTC.

This clonotype has only a few counts. The V call is TRBV7-2, the J call TRBJ2-2; TRBD2 aligns across 9 bases. Germline assignment: CDR1 SGHTA and CDR2 FQGNSA. CDR3 length: 16 amino acids. J was trimmed by 6 bases and V by 2 bases; bases with no gene match: 7. The CDR3 nucleotides are TGTGCCAGCAGCTTACGCTCCGGGACTAGCCCCGGGGAGCTGTTTTTT. This encodes CASSLRSGTSPGELFF.

This chain connects TRBV6-2 or TRBV6-3 to TRBJ2-1; 7 bases agree with TRBD1. V was pared by 6 bases and J by 4 bases, with 9 bases of the junction left unmatched. The V gene's germline CDR1 is MNHEY and CDR2 SVGEGT. The CDR3 totals 15 residues. The DNA for the CDR3 is TGTGCCAGCAGCCCCATAGGGGGCAGTTACAATGAGCAGTTCTTC. Translation gives CASSPIGGSYNEQFF.

This clonotype was detected only a few times. J is TRBJ2-1 and V is TRBV28; TRBD2 matches 9 bases. This CDR3 is 17 amino acids long. V shed 5 bases, J shed 4 bases, and the junction held 12 bases outside the gene matches. Germline V lookup: CDR1 MDHEN, CDR2 SYDVKM. CDR3 amino acids: CASSPVYDSGGYNEQFF. The CDR3, as DNA: TGTGCCAGCAGTCCCGTGTACGATAGCGGGGGTTACAATGAGCAGTTCTTC.

V and J are TRBV27 and TRBJ2-1; D call uncertain. V gave up 1 base and J gave up 3 bases, with 7 bases separating them. Germline CDR1 reads MNHEY; CDR2 reads SMNVEV (reference sequence). The CDR3 consists of 14 residues. CDR3 sequence reads: CASSLLPGYNEQFF. The CDR3, as DNA: TGTGCCAGCAGTTTATTACCAGGCTACAATGAGCAGTTCTTC.

This chain links TRBV14 with TRBJ2-1, with a tentative D call TRBD2 (5 bases). Trimming removed 6 bases at V and 3 bases at J, with 9 bases between. The CDR3 consists of 13 residues. In germline, CDR1 is SGHDN, CDR2 FVKESK. This CDR3 is CASRATSYNEQFF. The CDR3 nucleotides are TGTGCCAGCAGAGCTACTAGCTACAATGAGCAGTTCTTC.

The chain recombines TRBV5-6 with TRBJ2-2; D unclear. The CDR3 extends over 14 amino acids. Germline V gene lookup returns CDR1 SGHDT and CDR2 YYEEEE. Deletions cut 2 bases from V and 3 bases from J, with 8 bases between. The CDR3 DNA reads as TGTGCCAGCAGCTTAGAGAGCTACACCGGGGAGCTGTTTTTT. It is translated as CASSLESYTGELFF.

Only a few counts were recorded for this clonotype. CDR3 coding DNA: TGTGCCAGCAGCTCCACGGGTAGCCGATCGGTAGAGACCCAGTACTTC. As protein: CASSSTGSRSVETQYF. V is TRBV7-9 and J is TRBJ2-5; D unclear. The germline V and J ends were trimmed by 4 bases and 4 bases, with 19 bases remaining between them. The germline CDR1 and CDR2 sequences are SEHNR and FQNEAQ (reference sequence). The CDR3 is 16 amino acids.

The chain employs TRBV30 and TRBJ2-2; D is ambiguous. The V gene lost 3 bases and the J gene lost 4 bases, with 12 bases spanning the gap. The germline V gene encodes CDR1 GTSNPN and CDR2 SVGIG (reference sequence). The CDR3 extends over 14 amino acids. CDR3 in amino acids: CAWRVPGGTGELFF. The CDR3 DNA is TGTGCCTGGAGGGTACCTGGCGGCACCGGGGAGCTGTTTTTT.

This clonotype showed up just a few times. The chain couples TRBV27 to TRBJ1-6; D is unresolved. V was clipped by 4 bases and J by 5 bases, with 9 bases between them. The CDR3 sequence is 14 residues long. In germline, CDR1 is MNHEY, CDR2 SMNVEV (reference sequence). The DNA of the CDR3 is TGTGCCAGCAGTTCGGCAGATCATAATTCACCCCTCCACTTT. Translated, it gives CASSSADHNSPLHF.

The chain employs TRBV12-3 or TRBV12-4 and TRBJ2-3, with 10 bases fitting TRBD1. The J segment lost 2 bases and the V segment lost 6 bases, leaving 5 bases of the junction unmatched. The CDR3 is 15 amino acids. This chain's CDR3 is CASRGQGTYTDTQYF. CDR3 sequence (DNA): TGTGCCAGCAGGGGACAGGGGACTTACACAGATACGCAGTATTTT.

The chain combines TRBV11-2 with TRBJ2-3, with D possibly TRBD2 on 6 matching bases. Germline CDR1 SGHAT, CDR2 FQNNGV. Trimming removed 5 bases from V and 1 base from J, with 16 bases in between. This CDR3 is built from 16 residues. In DNA, the CDR3 is TGTGCCAGCAGCCAGGTTGGGCGGGGCCGCACAGATACGCAGTATTTT. Translation: CASSQVGRGRTDTQYF.

The chain carries TRBV12-5 and TRBJ2-5; TRBD1 aligns across 9 bases. The CDR3 covers 13 residues. Trimming cost V 7 bases and J 3 bases; bases outside gene matches: 3. Germline CDR1 and CDR2: LGHNT and FRNRAP. CDR3 nucleotides: TGTGCTAGTGCCTGGGACAGGGAAGAGACCCAGTACTTC. This sequence encodes CASAWDREETQYF.

The chain employs TRBV14 and TRBJ2-3; no clear D. The germline CDR1 and CDR2 sequences are SGHDN and FVKESK. The CDR3 loop spans 14 amino acids. The V end lost 2 bases, the J end lost 4 bases, and 10 bases lay between the germline ends. This CDR3 is CASSQFLIPDTQYF. CDR3 bases: TGTGCCAGCAGCCAATTTCTAATCCCAGATACGCAGTATTTT.